This T cell receptor (beta chain) was captured in a study of T cell changes during pregnancy in multiple sclerosis. Profiling relied on immunoSEQ multiplex PCR, and the TCRdb table lists in-frame clones only, not all of them. The sample lists 90,000 to 100,000 clones; more than 85% were seen once. V was clipped by 4 bases and J by 2 bases; unmatched bases: 5. Germline V CDR1 and CDR2: SGHNT, YYREEE (reference sequence). CDR3 length: 14 amino acids. The clonotype originates from a female donor with multiple sclerosis, enrolled in a pregnancy study. J is TRBJ2-7 and V is TRBV5-4, with TRBD2 matching 8 bases. The sample consisted of peripheral blood, taken in the first trimester of pregnancy. The CDR3 DNA is TGTGCCAGCAGCCAACGGGAGGGGGCCTACGAGCAGTACTTC. It is translated as CASSQREGAYEQYF.